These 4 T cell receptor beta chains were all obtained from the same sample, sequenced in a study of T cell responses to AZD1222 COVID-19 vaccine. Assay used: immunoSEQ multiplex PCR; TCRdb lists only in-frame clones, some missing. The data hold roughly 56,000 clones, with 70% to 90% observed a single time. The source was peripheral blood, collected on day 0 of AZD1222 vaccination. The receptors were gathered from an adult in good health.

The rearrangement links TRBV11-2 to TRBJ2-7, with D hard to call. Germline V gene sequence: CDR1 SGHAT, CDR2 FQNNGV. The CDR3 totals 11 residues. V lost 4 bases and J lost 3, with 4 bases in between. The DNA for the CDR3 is TGTGCCAGCAGCTACGACTACGAGCAGTACTTC. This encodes CASSYDYEQYF.

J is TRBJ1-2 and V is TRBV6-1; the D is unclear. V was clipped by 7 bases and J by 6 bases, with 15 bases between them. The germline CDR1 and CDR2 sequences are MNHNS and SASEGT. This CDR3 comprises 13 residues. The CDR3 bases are TGTGCCAGCACCCATCGGAGCGCTGATGGCTACACCTTC. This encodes CASTHRSADGYTF.

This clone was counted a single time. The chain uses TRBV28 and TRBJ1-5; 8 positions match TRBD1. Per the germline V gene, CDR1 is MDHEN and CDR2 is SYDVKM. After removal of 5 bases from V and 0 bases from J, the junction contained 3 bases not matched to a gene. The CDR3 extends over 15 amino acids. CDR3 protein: CASSIQGASNQPQHF. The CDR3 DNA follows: TGTGCCAGCAGTATTCAGGGGGCTAGCAATCAGCCCCAGCATTTT.

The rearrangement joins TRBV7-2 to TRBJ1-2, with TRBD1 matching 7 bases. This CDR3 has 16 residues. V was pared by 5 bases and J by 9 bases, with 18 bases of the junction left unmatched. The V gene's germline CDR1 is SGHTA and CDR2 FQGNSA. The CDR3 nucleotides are TGTGCCAGCAGCCCAACCCTAACAGGGGTAGACGGTCGCTACACCTTC. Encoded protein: CASSPTLTGVDGRYTF.